A selection of T cell receptor beta chains follows, all from one sample in a study of T cell responses to AZD1222 COVID-19 vaccine. The table came from immunoSEQ multiplex PCR; TCRdb's copy has only in-frame clones and leaves some out. The sample lists approximately 30,000 clones, less than 90% occurring once. Sequenced material: peripheral blood, taken on day 0 of AZD1222 vaccination. The receptors derive from an adult in good health. Each CDR3 is given with its conserved first and last residue. A D gene is named only where the DNA matches it firmly. Size tells how often a clone was seen (once, few, many) or the class of an expanded clone, and some rows leave it out.

j_gene | d_gene | v_gene | abundance | CDR3aa | CDR3nt
TRBJ2-1 | TRBD1 | TRBV5-4 | . | CASTTNRGQGGNEQFF | TGTGCCAGCACTACGAACCGGGGACAGGGAGGCAATGAGCAGTTCTTC
TRBJ2-2 | TRBD2 | TRBV6-4 | . | CASSDGRSSGETGELFF | TGTGCCAGCAGTGACGGTCGGTCTAGCGGGGAGACCGGGGAGCTGTTTTTT
TRBJ2-3 | TRBD2 | TRBV24-1 | . | CATSPSPGTSGGGDSFDTQYF | TGTGCCACCAGTCCCAGCCCCGGGACTAGCGGGGGCGGGGACTCCTTCGATACGCAGTATTTT
TRBJ1-5 | TRBD1 | TRBV12-3/TRBV12-4 | . | CASSWDRDQPQHF | TGTGCCAGCAGTTGGGACAGGGATCAGCCCCAGCATTTT
TRBJ2-5 | TRBD1 | TRBV7-7 | . | CASSDRGSSETQYF | TGTGCTAGCAGCGACAGGGGTTCATCAGAGACCCAGTACTTC
TRBJ2-3 | TRBD2 | TRBV2 | . | CASPRSGGLDTQYF | TGTGCCAGCCCACGGAGCGGGGGGTTAGATACGCAGTATTTT
TRBJ1-1 | . | TRBV7-2 | . | CASSLQASQTATEAFF | TGTGCCAGCAGCTTGCAAGCCAGTCAAACAGCCACTGAAGCTTTCTTT
TRBJ2-7 | . | TRBV6-5 | . | CASSTGLSSYEQYF | TGTGCCAGCAGTACGGGTCTCAGCTCCTACGAGCAGTACTTC
TRBJ2-3 | . | TRBV5-4 | . | CASSFDLEGLNTQYF | TGTGCCAGCAGCTTCGACTTGGAAGGGCTCAATACGCAGTATTTT
TRBJ1-2 | . | TRBV2 | . | CASSEVQGPILGYTF | TGTGCCAGCAGTGAGGTACAGGGACCTATCTTAGGCTACACCTTC
TRBJ1-6 | . | TRBV6-5 | few | CASSYTTGPESSPLHF | TGTGCCAGCAGTTACACCACAGGGCCCGAGAGTTCACCCCTCCACTTT
TRBJ2-3 | . | TRBV7-2 | . | CASSLGASTDTQYF | TGTGCCAGCAGCTTAGGGGCCTCCACAGATACGCAGTATTTT
TRBJ1-6 | . | TRBV28 | . | CASGPTISPLHF | TGTGCCAGCGGACCAACAATTTCACCCCTCCACTTT
TRBJ2-5 | . | TRBV10-1 | . | CASSESRGEKETQYF | TGCGCCAGCAGTGAGTCTAGGGGGGAAAAAGAGACCCAGTACTTC
TRBJ1-6 | . | TRBV28 | . | CASSPGGSNSPLHF | TGTGCCAGCAGCCCCGGGGGGTCTAATTCACCCCTCCACTTT
TRBJ1-2 | . | TRBV29-1 | . | CSVEETGGEGQSYGYTF | TGCAGCGTTGAAGAAACGGGGGGCGAGGGTCAGAGCTATGGCTACACCTTC
TRBJ1-1 | . | TRBV2 | . | CASRRRKVGGTEAFF | TGTGCCAGCAGGAGGAGGAAGGTTGGAGGAACTGAAGCTTTCTTT
TRBJ2-3 | . | TRBV5-1 | once | CASSSGLITDTQYF | TGCGCCAGCAGTTCTGGACTGATCACAGATACGCAGTATTTT
TRBJ2-7 | . | TRBV28 | . | CASSSRDGLYEQYF | TGTGCCAGCAGCTCTCGGGACGGTCTCTACGAGCAGTACTTC
TRBJ1-5 | . | TRBV5-5 | . | CASSLMGTSNQPQHF | TGTGCCAGCAGCTTGATGGGTACTAGCAATCAGCCCCAGCATTTT
TRBJ2-7 | TRBD2 | TRBV5-6 | . | CASSFYGGALYEQYF | TGTGCCAGCAGCTTCTACGGGGGGGCCCTTTACGAGCAGTACTTC
TRBJ2-7 | TRBD2 | TRBV5-6 | . | CASSLGLAGGPSGEQYF | TGTGCCAGCAGCTTGGGGCTAGCGGGAGGGCCCTCGGGGGAGCAGTACTTC
TRBJ2-5 | . | TRBV3-1/TRBV3-2 | . | CASSQDRSAPLNF | TGTGCCAGCAGCCAAGATAGGTCCGCTCCGTTAAACTTC
TRBJ2-1 | TRBD1 | TRBV2 | . | CASKGQGGDEQFF | TGTGCCAGCAAAGGACAGGGGGGAGATGAGCAGTTCTTC
TRBJ2-1 | . | TRBV10-1 | . | CASSESQVSSYNEQFF | TGCGCCAGCAGTGAGTCTCAGGTGAGCTCCTACAATGAGCAGTTCTTC
TRBJ1-5 | . | TRBV7-2 | once | CASSFHRANQPQHF | TGTGCCAGCAGCTTCCACAGGGCTAATCAGCCCCAGCATTTT
TRBJ1-2 | . | TRBV29-1 | . | CSVVGGDYGYTF | TGCAGCGTTGTTGGCGGTGACTATGGCTACACCTTC
TRBJ2-3 | TRBD2 | TRBV10-2 | . | CATAGGGDTQYF | TGCGCCACTGCGGGAGGTGGAGATACGCAGTATTTT
TRBJ2-7 | . | TRBV10-1 | . | CASSELGQGGYEQYF | TGCGCCAGCAGTGAGCTGGGGCAGGGCGGGTACGAGCAGTACTTC
TRBJ2-7 | . | TRBV6-1 | . | CASSESPSYSYEQYF | TGTGCCAGCAGTGAATCCCCGTCCTACTCCTACGAGCAGTACTTC
TRBJ2-7 | TRBD2 | TRBV7-2 | once | CASSLQLAGSSYEQYF | TGTGCCAGCAGTCTTCAGCTAGCGGGGAGCTCCTACGAGCAGTACTTC
TRBJ1-1 | . | TRBV9 | . | CASSVWGSGTEAFF | TGTGCCAGCAGCGTCTGGGGTAGTGGCACTGAAGCTTTCTTT
TRBJ2-1 | TRBD2 | TRBV9 | . | CASSVGPSGGNEQFF | TGTGCCAGCAGCGTAGGCCCTAGCGGGGGGAATGAGCAGTTCTTC
TRBJ1-5 | . | TRBV28 | . | CASGRGGGGQPQHF | TGTGCCAGCGGTCGGGGAGGGGGAGGTCAGCCCCAGCATTTT
TRBJ1-6 | . | TRBV6-2/TRBV6-3 | . | CASSYEYGSSYNSPLHF | TGTGCCAGCAGTTACGAATACGGGAGCTCCTATAATTCACCCCTCCACTTT
TRBJ2-1 | . | TRBV3-1/TRBV3-2 | . | CASSRRGDFAQFF | TGTGCCAGCAGCCGGAGGGGGGATTTTGCGCAGTTCTTC
TRBJ1-4 | TRBD1 | TRBV2 | . | CASSEGQGGYEKLFF | TGTGCCAGCAGTGAAGGACAGGGCGGCTATGAAAAACTGTTTTTT
TRBJ1-4 | . | TRBV5-4 | . | CASTNKNDGELFF | TGTGCCAGCACGAACAAAAATGACGGGGAACTGTTTTTT
TRBJ2-7 | TRBD2 | TRBV6-4 | once | CASNHSGRLYEQYF | TGTGCCAGCAACCATAGCGGGAGGCTCTACGAGCAGTACTTC
TRBJ1-3 | TRBD1 | TRBV5-1 | . | CASSLSGGTGNTIYF | TGCGCCAGCAGCTTGTCAGGGGGCACTGGAAACACCATATATTTT
TRBJ2-3 | . | TRBV11-3 | . | CASSLEGRTTDTQYF | TGTGCCAGCAGCTTAGAGGGGAGGACCACAGATACGCAGTATTTT
TRBJ2-1 | . | TRBV10-1 | few | CASSEAGPPGDNEQFF | TGCGCCAGCAGTGAGGCCGGACCCCCTGGGGACAATGAGCAGTTCTTC
TRBJ1-2 | . | TRBV6-5 | . | CASRHNREVGYGYTF | TGTGCCAGCAGACACAACAGGGAGGTGGGCTATGGCTACACCTTC
TRBJ2-2 | TRBD2 | TRBV19 | . | CASSTGGDTGELFF | TGTGCCAGTAGTACTGGGGGGGACACCGGGGAGCTGTTTTTT
TRBJ1-1 | . | TRBV7-2 | once | CASRSSLNTEAFF | TGTGCCAGCAGGAGCTCCTTGAACACTGAAGCTTTCTTT
TRBJ1-2 | TRBD1 | TRBV7-8 | . | CASSLGWQGASGYTF | TGTGCCAGCAGCTTAGGGTGGCAGGGGGCCAGTGGCTACACCTTC
TRBJ2-5 | . | TRBV30 | . | CAWSAGHSETQYF | TGTGCCTGGAGTGCTGGACACTCGGAGACCCAGTACTTC
TRBJ2-3 | . | TRBV11-3 | . | CASSVGTGDTQYF | TGTGCCAGCAGCGTCGGGACGGGTGATACGCAGTATTTT
TRBJ1-6 | . | TRBV7-2 | . | CASSLLGKAGNSPLHF | TGTGCCAGCAGCTTACTGGGGAAAGCTGGGAATTCACCCCTCCACTTT